This T cell receptor beta chain derives from a study of long-term antiretroviral therapy in people with HIV. The study, taken as a whole, reports: Before ART, certain clones expanded, and these dominated the repertoire at all time points.

This CDR3 comprises 13 residues. Germline V CDR1 and CDR2: GTSNPN, SVGIG (reference sequence). Trimming stripped 7 bases from V and 1 base from J, with 13 bases between. On this clone: Its specificity is not known.

Running of the v3.0 immunoSEQ assay took place at survey level. Sequencing of each sample targeted about 40,000-50,000 T-cell genomes. The data were produced by immunoSEQ multiplex PCR, yet TCRdb's version contains in-frame clones alone and is incomplete. The data show 20,000 to 25,000 clones, 65% to 85% seen once. People in the study who had HIV all got their treatment in the United States. This TCR was sampled from a man between 25 and 39 years old with HIV. The rearrangement uses TRBV30 and TRBJ2-5; D ambiguous. The material was unsorted PBMCs, obtained 1.5 years after starting antiretroviral therapy. The CDR3 DNA reads as TGTGCCTCGAAAAGGACCCCCCAAGAGACCCAGTACTTC. Its translation is CASKRTPQETQYF.